What follows describes a single T cell receptor (beta chain). The antigen is not known. The CDR3 loop spans 13 amino acids. Germline CDR1 is MNHNS and CDR2 is SASEGT. The V end lost 8 bases, the J end lost 3 bases, and 14 bases lay between the germline ends. These data belong to a study of identical twins. Study-level points and caveats: Abundant beta clonotypes from cord blood bore fewer insertions; memory repertoires lacked this pattern.

TCRdb re-called the 5' RACE reads with MiXCR, one entry per CDR3 protein. The sample yields some 500,000 distinct CDR3 sequences, roughly an eighth seen once. These data were also filed under a second study, of yellow fever vaccine responses in identical twins.

This clonotype was sampled from a woman aged 18-29 years in good health. The J gene is TRBJ2-7, the V gene TRBV6-1; D is undetermined. Sequencing was done on a sample of CD4+ T cells sorted from blood. The CDR3 DNA sequence: TGTGCCAGCCTCGGGTTAGGGTACTACGAGCAGTACTTC. It is translated as CASLGLGYYEQYF.